One sample yielded the 3 T cell receptor beta chains listed below, sequenced in a study of T-cell reconstitution after alpha-beta-depleted transplantation in children. Construction of the TCRbeta library involved unique molecular identifiers. TCRdb reanalysed the PCR reads using MiXCR and keeps one entry per CDR3 protein. The sample includes 450,000 to 700,000 distinct CDR3 sequences, roughly 27% seen only once; the top ten take 36%. The sequences come from PBMCs, collected before TCRalphabeta/CD19-depleted stem cell transplant. The receptors derive from a boy under two years old with Wiskott-Aldrich syndrome, due to receive a stem cell transplant.

This clonotype was seen more than once but under ten times. The CDR3 sequence: CASSLRGPNEQFF. CDR3 in DNA: TGTGCCAGCAGCTTAAGGGGTCCCAATGAGCAGTTCTTC. The chain recombines TRBV7-3 with TRBJ2-1; D unresolved. The V gene lost 1 base and the J gene lost 6 bases, with 7 bases spanning the gap. From germline, CDR1 is SGHTA and CDR2 FQGTGA. This CDR3 has 13 amino acids.

The count of this clonotype is one. The chain combines TRBV5-1 with TRBJ2-1; D is uncertain. The CDR3 has 12 residues. V shed 0 bases and J shed 9 bases, with 7 bases lying between them. Germline CDR1 and CDR2: SGHRS and YFSETQ. The CDR3 protein is CASSLALPEQFF. CDR3 nucleotides: TGCGCCAGCAGCTTGGCCTTACCTGAGCAGTTCTTC.

The rearrangement joins TRBV13 to TRBJ2-1; D is perhaps TRBD1 (5 bases). This CDR3 has 17 amino acids. Germline loops: CDR1 PRHDT, CDR2 FYEKMQ (reference sequence). Trimming pared 1 base from V and 4 bases from J, leaving 17 bases between. CDR3: CASSLVEGWQGYNEQFF. The CDR3, as DNA: TGTGCCAGCAGCTTAGTGGAAGGCTGGCAGGGTTACAATGAGCAGTTCTTC.